This T cell receptor beta chain originates from a study of T cells after yellow fever vaccination. Notes on the study in general: Clonotypes shared by both compartments, CD4 and CD8, made up a small share.

TCRdb processed the 5' RACE reads anew with MiXCR; each CDR3 protein has one entry. The repertoire holds 120,000 or so distinct CDR3 sequences, with approximately 8.4% as singletons. In its sample, this clonotype was seen many times. Its target is not known. The CDR3 spans 14 residues. The germline V and J ends were trimmed by 5 bases and 0 bases, with 9 bases remaining between them. Germline V CDR1 and CDR2: SGHAT, FQNNGV. The chain joins TRBV11-2 to TRBJ2-3; D perhaps matches TRBD1 (5 bases). This TCR derives from a man in his late teens or twenties who received the YFV17D yellow fever vaccine. The sample here was CD8+ T cells sorted from PBMCs, taken on the day of the yellow fever booster vaccination. The CDR3, as DNA: TGTGCCAGCAGCACCCGACAGAGCACAGATACGCAGTATTTT. This gives the protein CASSTRQSTDTQYF.